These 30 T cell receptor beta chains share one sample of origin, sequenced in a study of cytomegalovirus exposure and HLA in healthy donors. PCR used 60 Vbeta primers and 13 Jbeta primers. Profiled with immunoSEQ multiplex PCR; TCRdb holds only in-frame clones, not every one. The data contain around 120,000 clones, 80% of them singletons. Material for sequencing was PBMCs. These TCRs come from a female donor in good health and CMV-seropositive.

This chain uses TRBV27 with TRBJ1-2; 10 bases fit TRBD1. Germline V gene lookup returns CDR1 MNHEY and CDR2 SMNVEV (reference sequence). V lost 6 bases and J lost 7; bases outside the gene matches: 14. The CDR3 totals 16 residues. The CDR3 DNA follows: TGTGCCAGCAGACCTGTAGCCGGGACAGGGGTTACTGGCTACACCTTC. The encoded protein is CASRPVAGTGVTGYTF.

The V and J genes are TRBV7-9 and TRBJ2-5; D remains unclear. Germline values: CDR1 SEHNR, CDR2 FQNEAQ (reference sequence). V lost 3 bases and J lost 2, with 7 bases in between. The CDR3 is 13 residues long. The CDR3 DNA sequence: TGTGCCAGCAGCTTGACACCTCAAGAGACCCAGTACTTC. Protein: CASSLTPQETQYF.

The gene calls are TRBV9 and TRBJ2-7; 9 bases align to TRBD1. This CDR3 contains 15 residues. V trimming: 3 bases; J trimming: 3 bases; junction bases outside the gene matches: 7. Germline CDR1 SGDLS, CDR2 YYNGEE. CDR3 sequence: CASSAGTGNLYEQYF. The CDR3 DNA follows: TGTGCCAGCAGCGCCGGGACAGGGAATCTCTACGAGCAGTACTTC.

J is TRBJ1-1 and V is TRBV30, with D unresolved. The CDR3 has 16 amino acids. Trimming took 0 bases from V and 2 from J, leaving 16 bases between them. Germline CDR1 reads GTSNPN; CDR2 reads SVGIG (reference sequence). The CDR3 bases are TGTGCCTGGAGTGTTAGTCTCCGTCGCTTAAACACTGAAGCTTTCTTT. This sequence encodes CAWSVSLRRLNTEAFF.

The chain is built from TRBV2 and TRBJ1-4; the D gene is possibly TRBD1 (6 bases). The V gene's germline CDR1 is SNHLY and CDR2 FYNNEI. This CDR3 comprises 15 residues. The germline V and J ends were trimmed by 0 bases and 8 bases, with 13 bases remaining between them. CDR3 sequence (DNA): TGTGCCAGCAGTGAAGCGCTAGGGGGTGAGGAAAAACTGTTTTTT. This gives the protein CASSEALGGEEKLFF.

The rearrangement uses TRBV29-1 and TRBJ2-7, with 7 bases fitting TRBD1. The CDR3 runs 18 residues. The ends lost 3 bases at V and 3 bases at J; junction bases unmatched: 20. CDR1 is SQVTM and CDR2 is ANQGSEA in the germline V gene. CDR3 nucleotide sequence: TGCAGCGTTGACGACCCCGACAGAGGGGGCCCCTTAGGCTACGAGCAGTACTTC. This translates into CSVDDPDRGGPLGYEQYF.

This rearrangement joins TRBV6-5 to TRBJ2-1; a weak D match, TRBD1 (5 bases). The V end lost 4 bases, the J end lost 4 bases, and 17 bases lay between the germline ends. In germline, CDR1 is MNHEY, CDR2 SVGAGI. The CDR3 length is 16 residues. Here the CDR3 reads CASSSAGSSGYNEQFF. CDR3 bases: TGTGCCAGCAGTTCCGCCGGGTCCTCAGGGTACAATGAGCAGTTCTTC.

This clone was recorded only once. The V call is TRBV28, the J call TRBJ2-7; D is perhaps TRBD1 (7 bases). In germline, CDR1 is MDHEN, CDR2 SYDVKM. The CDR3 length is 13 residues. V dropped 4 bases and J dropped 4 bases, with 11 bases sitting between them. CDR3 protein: CASSYAGGYEQYF. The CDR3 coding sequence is TGTGCCAGCAGTTATGCAGGGGGGTACGAGCAGTACTTC.

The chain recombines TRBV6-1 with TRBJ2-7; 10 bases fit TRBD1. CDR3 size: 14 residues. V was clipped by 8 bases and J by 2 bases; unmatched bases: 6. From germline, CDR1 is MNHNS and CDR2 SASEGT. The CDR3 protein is CASYGDRGTYEQYF. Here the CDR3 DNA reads TGTGCCAGCTATGGGGACAGGGGAACCTACGAGCAGTACTTC.

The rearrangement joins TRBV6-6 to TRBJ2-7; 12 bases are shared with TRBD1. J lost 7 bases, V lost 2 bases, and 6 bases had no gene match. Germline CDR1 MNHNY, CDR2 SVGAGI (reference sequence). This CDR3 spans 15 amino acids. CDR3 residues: CASSYPGTGGEEQYF. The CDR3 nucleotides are TGTGCCAGCAGTTACCCGGGGACAGGGGGCGAAGAGCAGTACTTC.

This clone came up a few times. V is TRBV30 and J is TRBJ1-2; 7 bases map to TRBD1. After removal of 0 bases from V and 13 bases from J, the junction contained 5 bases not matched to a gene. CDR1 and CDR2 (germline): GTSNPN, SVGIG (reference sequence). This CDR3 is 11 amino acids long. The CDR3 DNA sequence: TGTGCCTGGAGTGTAGGACAGGCCGGCACCTTC. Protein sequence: CAWSVGQAGTF. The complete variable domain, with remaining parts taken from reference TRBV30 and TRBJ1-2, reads SQTIHQWPATLVQPVGSPLSLECTVEGTSNPNLYWYRQAAGRGLQLLFYSVGIGQISSEVPQNLSASRPQDRQFILSSKKLLLSDSGFYLCAWSVGQAGTFGSGTRLTVV.

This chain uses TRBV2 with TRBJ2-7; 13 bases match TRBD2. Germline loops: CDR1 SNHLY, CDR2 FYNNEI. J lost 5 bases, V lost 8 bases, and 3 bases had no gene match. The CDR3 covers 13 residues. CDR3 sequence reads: CASGGLAGHEQYF. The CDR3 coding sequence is TGTGCCAGCGGGGGACTAGCGGGGCACGAGCAGTACTTC.

The CDR3 nucleotides are TGTGCCAGCTCACCCCCGACGGGACAGGGGGGTTCACCCCTCCACTTT. The encoded protein is CASSPPTGQGGSPLHF. The chain combines TRBV18 with TRBJ1-6, with TRBD1 matching over 11 bases. This CDR3 contains 16 residues. With V trimmed by 3 bases and J by 9 bases, 7 bases remained unmatched. Germline CDR1 reads KGHSH; CDR2 reads LQKENI.

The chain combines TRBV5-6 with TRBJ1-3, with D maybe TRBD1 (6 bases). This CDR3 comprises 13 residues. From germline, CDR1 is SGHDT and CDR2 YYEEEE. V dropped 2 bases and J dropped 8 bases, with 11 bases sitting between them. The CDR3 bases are TGTGCCAGCAGCTTACAGGGTGGTGACACCATATATTTT. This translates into CASSLQGGDTIYF.

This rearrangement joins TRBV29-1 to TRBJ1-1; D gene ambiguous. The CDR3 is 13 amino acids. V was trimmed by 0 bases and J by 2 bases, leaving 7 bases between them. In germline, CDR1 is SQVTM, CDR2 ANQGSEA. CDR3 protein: CSVEDHSNTEAFF. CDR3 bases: TGCAGCGTTGAAGATCACAGTAACACTGAAGCTTTCTTT.

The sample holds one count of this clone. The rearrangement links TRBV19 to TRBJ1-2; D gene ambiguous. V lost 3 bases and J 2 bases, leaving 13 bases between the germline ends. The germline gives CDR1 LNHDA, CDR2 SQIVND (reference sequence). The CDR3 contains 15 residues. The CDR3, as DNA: TGTGCCAGTAGTATTGAGCACGGGGTGAACTATGGCTACACCTTC. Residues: CASSIEHGVNYGYTF.

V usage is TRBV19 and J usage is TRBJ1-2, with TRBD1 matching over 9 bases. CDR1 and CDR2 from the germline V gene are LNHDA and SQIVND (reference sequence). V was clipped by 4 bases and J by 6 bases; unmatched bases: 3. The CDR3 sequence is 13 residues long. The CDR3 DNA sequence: TGTGCCAGTAGTAGGGACAGGGAGCATGGCTACACCTTC. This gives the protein CASSRDREHGYTF.

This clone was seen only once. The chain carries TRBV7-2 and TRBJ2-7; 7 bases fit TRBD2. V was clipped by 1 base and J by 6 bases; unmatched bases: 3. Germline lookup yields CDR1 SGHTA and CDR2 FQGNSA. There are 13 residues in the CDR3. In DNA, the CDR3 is TGTGCCAGCAGCTTAGTGAGGGAGGGCGAGCAGTACTTC. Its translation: CASSLVREGEQYF.

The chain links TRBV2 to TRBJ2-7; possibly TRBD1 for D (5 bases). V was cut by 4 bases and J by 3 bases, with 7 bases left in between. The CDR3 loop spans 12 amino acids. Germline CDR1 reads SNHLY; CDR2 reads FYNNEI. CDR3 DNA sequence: TGTGCCAGCAGTGGGGGCCACTACGAGCAGTACTTC. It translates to CASSGGHYEQYF. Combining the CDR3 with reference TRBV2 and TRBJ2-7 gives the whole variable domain EPEVTQTPSHQVTQMGQEVILRCVPISNHLYFYWYRQILGQKVEFLVSFYNNEISEKSEIFDDQFSVERPDGSNFTLKIRSTKLEDSAMYFCASSGGHYEQYFGPGTRLTVT.

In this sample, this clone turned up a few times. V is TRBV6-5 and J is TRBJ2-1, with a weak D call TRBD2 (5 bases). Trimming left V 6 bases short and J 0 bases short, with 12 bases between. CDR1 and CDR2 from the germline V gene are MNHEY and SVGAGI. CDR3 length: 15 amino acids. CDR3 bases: TGTGCCAGCAGCCCAGGACTCAGCTCCTACAATGAGCAGTTCTTC. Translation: CASSPGLSSYNEQFF.

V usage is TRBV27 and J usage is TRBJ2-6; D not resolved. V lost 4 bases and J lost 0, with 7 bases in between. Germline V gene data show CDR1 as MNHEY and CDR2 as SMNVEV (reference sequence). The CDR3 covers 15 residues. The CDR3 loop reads CASSYQASGANVLTF. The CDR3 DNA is TGTGCCAGCAGTTATCAGGCCTCTGGGGCCAACGTCCTGACTTTC.

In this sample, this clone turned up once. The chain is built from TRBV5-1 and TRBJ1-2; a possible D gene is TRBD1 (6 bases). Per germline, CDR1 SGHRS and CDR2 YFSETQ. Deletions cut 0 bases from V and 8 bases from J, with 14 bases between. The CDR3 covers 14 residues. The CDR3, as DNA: TGCGCCAGCAGCTTGGCACAGGGTTTAGACGGCTACACCTTC. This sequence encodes CASSLAQGLDGYTF. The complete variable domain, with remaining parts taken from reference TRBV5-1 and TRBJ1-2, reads KAGVTQTPRYLIKTRGQQVTLSCSPISGHRSVSWYQQTPGQGLQFLFEYFSETQRNKGNFPGRFSGRQFSNSRSEMNVSTLELGDSALYLCASSLAQGLDGYTFGSGTRLTVV.

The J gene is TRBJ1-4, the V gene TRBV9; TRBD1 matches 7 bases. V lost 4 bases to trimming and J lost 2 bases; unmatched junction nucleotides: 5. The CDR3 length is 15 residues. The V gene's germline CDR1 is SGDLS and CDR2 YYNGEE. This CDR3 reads CASSLSTGTNEKLFF. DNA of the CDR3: TGTGCCAGCAGCCTATCGACAGGGACTAATGAAAAACTGTTTTTT. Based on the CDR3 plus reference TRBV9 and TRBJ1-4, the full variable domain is DSGVTQTPKHLITATGQRVTLRCSPRSGDLSVYWYQQSLDQGLQFLIQYYNGEERAKGNILERFSAQQFPDLHSELNLSSLELGDSALYFCASSLSTGTNEKLFFGSGTQLSVL.

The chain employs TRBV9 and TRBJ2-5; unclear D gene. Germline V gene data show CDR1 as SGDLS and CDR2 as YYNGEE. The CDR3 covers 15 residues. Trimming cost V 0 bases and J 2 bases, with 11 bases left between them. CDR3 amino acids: CASSVAPAHQETQYF. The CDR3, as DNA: TGTGCCAGCAGCGTAGCACCTGCGCATCAAGAGACCCAGTACTTC. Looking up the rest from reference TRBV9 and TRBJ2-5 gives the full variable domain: DSGVTQTPKHLITATGQRVTLRCSPRSGDLSVYWYQQSLDQGLQFLIQYYNGEERAKGNILERFSAQQFPDLHSELNLSSLELGDSALYFCASSVAPAHQETQYFGPGTRLLVL.

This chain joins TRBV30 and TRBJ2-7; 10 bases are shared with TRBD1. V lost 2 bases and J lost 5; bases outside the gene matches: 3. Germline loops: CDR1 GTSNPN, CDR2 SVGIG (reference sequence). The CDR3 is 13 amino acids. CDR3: CAWSRDRGHEQYF. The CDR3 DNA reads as TGTGCCTGGAGTCGGGACAGGGGCCACGAGCAGTACTTC.

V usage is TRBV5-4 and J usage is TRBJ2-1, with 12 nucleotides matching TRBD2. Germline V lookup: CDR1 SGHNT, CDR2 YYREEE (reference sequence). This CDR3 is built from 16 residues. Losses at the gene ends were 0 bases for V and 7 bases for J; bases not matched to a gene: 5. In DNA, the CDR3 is TGTGCCAGCAGCTTGGCTAGCGGGGGGGCCACGAATGAGCAGTTCTTC. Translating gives CASSLASGGATNEQFF.

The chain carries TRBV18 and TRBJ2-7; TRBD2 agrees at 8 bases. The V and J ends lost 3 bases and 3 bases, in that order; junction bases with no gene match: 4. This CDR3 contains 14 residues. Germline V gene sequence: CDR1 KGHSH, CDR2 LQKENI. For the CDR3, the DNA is TGTGCCAGCTCACCCGCCAGCGGGGGCTACGAGCAGTACTTC. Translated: CASSPASGGYEQYF.

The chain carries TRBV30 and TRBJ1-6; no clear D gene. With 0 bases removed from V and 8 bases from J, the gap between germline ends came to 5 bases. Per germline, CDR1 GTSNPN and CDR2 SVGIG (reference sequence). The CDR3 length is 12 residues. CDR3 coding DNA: TGTGCCTGGAGTGTACAGCATTCACCCCTCCACTTT. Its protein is CAWSVQHSPLHF.

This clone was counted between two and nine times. CDR3 coding DNA: TGTGCCAGCAGTTACAGGGGGCAGGGTTCGGGCTACACCTTC. Amino acids: CASSYRGQGSGYTF. V usage is TRBV27 and J usage is TRBJ1-2; 9 nucleotides align to TRBD1. The CDR3 contains 14 residues. The ends lost 4 bases at V and 8 bases at J; junction bases unmatched: 8. Germline V CDR1 and CDR2: MNHEY, SMNVEV (reference sequence).

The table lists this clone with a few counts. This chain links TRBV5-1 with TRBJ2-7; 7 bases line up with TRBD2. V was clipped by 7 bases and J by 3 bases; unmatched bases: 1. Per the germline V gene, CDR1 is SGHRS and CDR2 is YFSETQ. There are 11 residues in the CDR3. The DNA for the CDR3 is TGCGCCAGCGGGGAGGGCTACGAGCAGTACTTC. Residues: CASGEGYEQYF.